This TCR beta chain originates from a study of shared clonotypes between healthy human individuals. Overall study findings and caveats: Clonotypes shared by all four donors outscored non-shared clonotypes in generation probability.

Cells designated naive CD8 were CD45RO-negative and were positively selected for CCR7, with terminally differentiated effector memory CD45RA+ cells excluded. V lost 5 bases, J lost 4 bases, and 15 bases lay in between. Germline lookup yields CDR1 MGHRA and CDR2 YSYEKL. The CDR3 spans 15 residues. On this clone itself: Its antigen is not identified.

Measured with immunoSEQ multiplex PCR; TCRdb has only the in-frame clones, and not every one. The sample lists hundreds of thousands of clones; about 98% were seen once. The source of this sequence is a man younger than 45 in good health. Sequenced input: naive CD8+ T cells sorted from blood. The chain links TRBV4-1 to TRBJ2-1; D perhaps matches TRBD2 (5 bases). CDR3 bases: TGCGCCAGCAGCGGTCGACTACTGATATACAATGAGCAGTTCTTC. It yields the protein CASSGRLLIYNEQFF.